This TCR beta chain was identified during a study of vaccination effects on CD4 cells after COVID-19. Turning to this clone: As yet, its antigen is unknown.

Prior to sequencing, the ViraFEST assay stimulated PBMC with viral peptide pools, which expanded the antigen-specific CD4+ T cells. Once cultured for 10 to 11 days, the cells underwent separation to obtain CD4+ T cells. Infection dated between March and December 2020, before the Alpha, Beta and Delta variants reached the United States. Both day 3 and day 7 saw half the medium replaced with IL-2 medium. Profiling relied on immunoSEQ multiplex PCR, and the TCRdb table lists in-frame clones only, not all of them. The table includes 55,000 to 90,000 clones, around 70% detected once. The sequencing used CD4+ T cells from PBMCs cultured with HIV peptides, collected before COVID-19 vaccination. Documented subset: HIV-1 Nef peptide pool negative control/reference culture. The receptor was derived from a human donor who had a prior SARS-CoV-2 infection.

This CDR3 is CASSVLSGGISTDTQYF. In DNA, the CDR3 is TGTGCCAGCAGCGTGCTTAGCGGGGGGATTAGCACAGATACGCAGTATTTT. The chain has TRBV9 and TRBJ2-3, with 10 bases aligning to TRBD2. This CDR3 has 17 amino acids. Germline V lookup: CDR1 SGDLS, CDR2 YYNGEE. J lost 0 bases, V lost 2 bases, and 6 bases had no gene match.